These 26 T cell receptor beta chains came from one sample sequenced in a study of spatial heterogeneity in lung cancer. TCRdb ran MiXCR on the 5' RACE reads and lists one entry per CDR3 protein. The data show about 70,000 distinct CDR3 sequences, roughly 9% seen once. Noted time point: blood at routine non-recurrence follow-up after resection. The sequencing here drew on PBMCs, taken at follow-up. All receptors come from a female donor with early-stage non-small cell lung cancer.

This clonotype occurred many times. The chain recombines TRBV19 with TRBJ2-6; maybe TRBD1 (7 bases). V was shortened by 5 bases and J by 2 bases, with 13 bases between the two germline ends. The CDR3 sequence is 16 residues long. Looked up from germline, CDR1 is LNHDA and CDR2 is SQIVND (reference sequence). CDR3 nucleotide sequence: TGTGCCAGTAGTCTCCAGGGGGGAGCTGGGGCCAACGTCCTGACTTTC. Amino acids: CASSLQGGAGANVLTF. Full variable domain (rest looked up from reference TRBV19 and TRBJ2-6): DGGITQSPKYLFRKEGQNVTLSCEQNLNHDAMYWYRQDPGQGLRLIYYSQIVNDFQKGDIAEGYSVSREKKESFPLTVTSAQKNPTAFYLCASSLQGGAGANVLTFGAGSRLTVL.

This clonotype was recorded many times. The chain links TRBV12-3 or TRBV12-4 to TRBJ2-5, with 7 bases lining up with TRBD1. Trimming cost V 7 bases and J 4 bases; bases outside gene matches: 9. This CDR3 region has 14 residues. The DNA of the CDR3 is TGTGCCAGCACCCATAGGGGGCAGGCAGAGACCCAGTACTTC. As protein: CASTHRGQAETQYF.

This clonotype was observed many times. The V gene is TRBV7-9, the J gene TRBJ2-7; TRBD1 matches 7 bases. Germline CDR1 SEHNR, CDR2 FQNEAQ (reference sequence). The CDR3 contains 15 residues. After removal of 0 bases from V and 1 base from J, the junction contained 3 bases not matched to a gene. The CDR3 loop reads CASSLAPGGSYEQYF. DNA for the CDR3: TGTGCCAGCAGCTTAGCCCCAGGGGGATCCTACGAGCAGTACTTC.

This clonotype was picked up many times. The rearrangement links TRBV6-5 to TRBJ1-3; 7 bases are shared with TRBD1. Trimming removed 6 bases from V and 3 bases from J; junction bases left unmatched: 14. Germline V gene data show CDR1 as MNHEY and CDR2 as SVGAGI. The CDR3 has 17 amino acids. This CDR3 is CASRSSSAGQVGNTIYF. In nucleotides, the CDR3 is TGTGCCAGCAGGTCCTCTTCCGCAGGACAGGTTGGAAACACCATATATTTT.

V and J are TRBV7-9 and TRBJ2-1, with 7 bases aligning to TRBD2. V dropped 0 bases and J dropped 6; count of bases not matched to a gene: 14. CDR1 and CDR2 (germline): SEHNR, FQNEAQ (reference sequence). This CDR3 spans 18 amino acids. The CDR3 coding sequence is TGTGCCAGCAGCTTAGCGGGGAGGGCAGCGGGCTTTTTCAATGAGCAGTTCTTC. This gives the protein CASSLAGRAAGFFNEQFF.

This clonotype showed up just a few times. This chain joins TRBV20-1 and TRBJ1-1, with D possibly TRBD1 on 5 matching bases. This CDR3 region has 11 residues. V shed 3 bases and J shed 12 bases, with 14 bases lying between them. Germline CDR1 DFQATT, CDR2 SNEGSKA (reference sequence). The CDR3 protein is CSASPPGKTFF. CDR3 DNA sequence: TGCAGTGCTAGTCCCCCAGGGAAGACTTTCTTT.

The chain combines TRBV9 with TRBJ2-3; 8 nucleotides line up with TRBD2. The CDR3 is 18 residues long. The germline V gene has CDR1 SGDLS and CDR2 YYNGEE. The V segment lost 0 bases and the J segment 0 bases; nucleotides outside the gene matches: 9. The CDR3 bases are TGTGCCAGCAGCGTAGAAGGCCGGCTAGCGGGTAGCACAGATACGCAGTATTTT. Its protein product is CASSVEGRLAGSTDTQYF.

V and J are TRBV24-1 and TRBJ2-1; D not resolved. The CDR3 sequence is 12 residues long. Germline loops: CDR1 KGHDR, CDR2 SFDVKD. V dropped 4 bases and J dropped 1 base, with 1 base sitting between them. The CDR3 bases are TGTGCCACCAGTGAGTCCTACAATGAGCAGTTCTTC. It encodes CATSESYNEQFF.

The CDR3 sequence is CSARTRTGETGETQYF. The CDR3 bases are TGCAGTGCTAGAACCCGTACGGGGGAGACGGGAGAGACCCAGTACTTC. The rearrangement joins TRBV20-1 to TRBJ2-5; possibly TRBD2 for D (6 bases). V dropped 2 bases and J dropped 4 bases, with 20 bases sitting between them. CDR1 and CDR2 (germline): DFQATT, SNEGSKA (reference sequence). This CDR3 is 16 amino acids long.

The table lists this clonotype with a few counts. The genes are TRBV12-3 or TRBV12-4 and TRBJ1-1; D perhaps matches TRBD1 (5 bases). This CDR3 has 14 amino acids. The V end lost 3 bases, the J end lost 2 bases, and 10 bases lay between the germline ends. Here the CDR3 DNA reads TGTGCCAGCAGTTTTTTTCAGGGAAACACTGAAGCTTTCTTT. As protein: CASSFFQGNTEAFF.

This clonotype was detected many times. The chain uses TRBV18 and TRBJ2-4; 7 positions agree with TRBD1. The V segment lost 6 bases and the J segment 4 bases; nucleotides outside the gene matches: 6. This CDR3 region has 14 residues. Looked up from germline, CDR1 is KGHSH and CDR2 is LQKENI. The CDR3 nucleotides are TGTGCCAGCTCTCCCGGGACAGAAAAAAACATTCAGTACTTC. It yields the protein CASSPGTEKNIQYF. Supplemented by reference TRBV18 and TRBJ2-4, the full variable domain reads NAGVMQNPRHLVRRRGQEARLRCSPMKGHSHVYWYRQLPEEGLKFMVYLQKENIIDESGMPKERFSAEFPKEGPSILRIQQVVRGDSAAYFCASSPGTEKNIQYFGAGTRLSVL.

This clonotype appeared a single time. This clone may be a read error of a much larger clone one base away. This chain uses TRBV6-1 with TRBJ2-1; D may be TRBD1 (6 bases). The CDR3 covers 11 residues. V was shortened by 6 bases and J by 12 bases, with 12 bases between the two germline ends. CDR1 and CDR2 (germline): MNHNS, SASEGT. CDR3 nucleotide sequence: TGTGCCAGCAGGGCAGGGGAAGGGCAGTTCTTC. Its translation: CASRAGEGQFF.

This clonotype was found many times. This rearrangement joins TRBV19 to TRBJ1-1; D gene unclear. The ends were cut back, 10 bases at V and 6 bases at J, with 21 bases in the middle. Germline CDR1 and CDR2: LNHDA and SQIVND (reference sequence). CDR3 size: 14 residues. The CDR3 DNA sequence: TGTGCCACCAAATCGAACGTAGGTAGGGCTGAAGCTTTCTTT. The encoded protein is CATKSNVGRAEAFF.

This clonotype was counted ten times or more. The chain uses TRBV28 and TRBJ2-5, with TRBD2 matching 8 bases. The CDR3 consists of 15 residues. Germline loops: CDR1 MDHEN, CDR2 SYDVKM. V gave up 3 bases and J gave up 7 bases; unmatched junction bases: 10. CDR3 protein: CASSLSTSVGVTQYF. CDR3 DNA: TGTGCCAGCAGTTTGTCGACTAGCGTAGGTGTGACCCAGTACTTC.

V and J are TRBV6-2 or TRBV6-3 and TRBJ2-5, with D tentatively TRBD2 (6 bases). In germline, CDR1 is MNHEY, CDR2 SVGEGT. This CDR3 comprises 11 residues. Trimming cost V 11 bases and J 4 bases, with 11 bases left between them. The CDR3 protein is CAGGNRETQYF. The CDR3 coding sequence is TGTGCCGGCGGGAACCGAGAGACCCAGTACTTC.

The chain has TRBV7-8 and TRBJ2-1, with D maybe TRBD1 (6 bases). V was clipped by 1 base and J by 0 bases, with 10 bases between them. CDR1 and CDR2 (germline): SGHVS, FQNEAQ. The CDR3 has 16 residues. The CDR3 region is CASSLVLGGSYNEQFF. DNA of the CDR3: TGTGCCAGCAGCTTAGTATTAGGGGGCTCCTACAATGAGCAGTTCTTC. The entire variable domain, with the rest obtained from reference TRBV7-8 and TRBJ2-1, is as follows: GAGVSQSPRYKVAKRGQDVALRCDPISGHVSLFWYQQALGQGPEFLTYFQNEAQLDKSGLPSDRFFAERPEGSVSTLKIQRTQQEDSAVYLCASSLVLGGSYNEQFFGPGTRLTVL.

The rearrangement joins TRBV3-1 to TRBJ2-1; the match to TRBD2 covers 9 bases. Germline-derived CDR1 and CDR2 are LGHDT and YNNKEL (reference sequence). The length of the CDR3 is 15 residues. With 6 bases clipped from V and 2 bases from J, the junction kept 5 bases outside the gene matches. CDR3 nucleotides: TGTGCCAGCAGTGGTAGCGGGAGTGCCTACAATGAGCAGTTCTTC. Translating it yields CASSGSGSAYNEQFF.

At least ten counts were recorded for this clonotype. V usage is TRBV6-1 and J usage is TRBJ1-2; TRBD1 matches 7 bases. This CDR3 is 14 amino acids long. Trimming took 4 bases from V and 4 from J; bases not matched to a gene: 6. Germline CDR1 is MNHNS and CDR2 is SASEGT. The CDR3 DNA reads as TGTGCCAGCAGTGCCGAGACAGGGATCTATGGCTACACCTTC. Its protein is CASSAETGIYGYTF.

This clonotype was recorded many times. The genes are TRBV12-3 or TRBV12-4 and TRBJ1-6, with D possibly being TRBD1 (6 bases). V lost 9 bases and J lost 9, with 15 bases in between. This CDR3 has 13 amino acids. CDR3 DNA: TGTGCCAGTTCCTTATTGGGGGCTTCACCCCTCCACTTT. This gives the protein CASSLLGASPLHF.

The table lists this clonotype with many counts. This chain joins TRBV5-6 and TRBJ2-1; TRBD2 matches 7 bases. Looked up from germline, CDR1 is SGHDT and CDR2 is YYEEEE. V lost 2 bases and J lost 6; bases outside the gene matches: 5. The CDR3 has 14 residues. CDR3 bases: TGTGCCAGCAGCTTTAGCGGGTCCCCCAATGAGCAGTTCTTC. It encodes CASSFSGSPNEQFF.

This clonotype was recorded many times. The V gene is TRBV12-3 or TRBV12-4, the J gene TRBJ1-2; 11 positions agree with TRBD1. V gave up 4 bases and J gave up 4 bases; unmatched junction bases: 8. The CDR3 has 16 residues. The CDR3 here is CASSSLRDRGTYGYTF. CDR3 sequence (DNA): TGTGCCAGCAGTTCCTTGAGGGACAGGGGGACCTATGGCTACACCTTC.

The J gene is TRBJ1-1, the V gene TRBV28, with D perhaps matching TRBD1 (5 bases). Trimming cost V 3 bases and J 8 bases, with 13 bases left between them. This CDR3 region has 13 residues. The germline V gene encodes CDR1 MDHEN and CDR2 SYDVKM. The CDR3 region has the DNA TGTGCCAGCAGTTTCGGGGGAAGGAAAGAAGCTTTCTTT. As protein: CASSFGGRKEAFF.

This rearrangement joins TRBV12-3 or TRBV12-4 to TRBJ2-7, with TRBD2 identical over 12 bases. V trimming: 6 bases; J trimming: 3 bases; junction bases outside the gene matches: 3. The CDR3 contains 14 residues. The CDR3 coding sequence is TGTGCCAGCAGCTCTAGCGGGAGGGACTACGAGCAGTACTTC. It is translated as CASSSSGRDYEQYF.

The V gene is TRBV25-1, the J gene TRBJ2-5; 7 bases line up with TRBD1. The germline CDR1 and CDR2 sequences are MGHDK and SYGVNS. The V and J ends lost 5 bases and 4 bases, in that order; junction bases with no gene match: 7. The CDR3 is 14 residues long. The DNA for the CDR3 is TGTGCCAGCAGTCCCCAGACAGGGACAGAGACCCAGTACTTC. Protein sequence: CASSPQTGTETQYF.

This clonotype was observed many times. The rearrangement uses TRBV5-1 and TRBJ2-1, with TRBD1 as a possible D gene (6 bases). Germline V CDR1 and CDR2: SGHRS, YFSETQ. CDR3 length: 16 amino acids. Deletions cut 1 base from V and 8 bases from J, with 19 bases between. The CDR3 loop reads CASSLMWTEGSDEQFF. CDR3 sequence (DNA): TGCGCCAGCAGCTTGATGTGGACAGAGGGTAGCGATGAGCAGTTCTTC.

Remarks on this clonotype: Germline and junction disagree at one end, which may indicate a read error. The chain uses TRBV3-1 and TRBJ2-5; TRBD1 agrees at 9 bases. Germline CDR1 reads LGHDT; CDR2 reads YNNKEL (reference sequence). The CDR3 is 17 residues long. CDR3 amino acids: CASSEDVVRQGEETQYF. The CDR3 region has the DNA TGTGCCAGCAGCGAAGACGTGGTCCGACAGGGGGAAGAGACCCAGTACTTC.